This T cell receptor beta chain was profiled in a study of human T cells and chemical hapten exposure (dated by TCRdb to the early 2020s). Notes on the research overall: For sensitization, 2% DPC in acetone was applied to a 2 cm by 2 cm area of upper inner arm skin. Throughout the roughly 25-week study period, patients were also given weekly therapeutic DPC doses on the scalp. Patch tests used Finn chambers with 0.01% DPC on the upper back, scored after 6 days by International Contact Dermatitis Research Group standards. Alopecia areata with under or over 50% scalp involvement, alopecia totalis and alopecia universalis were represented in the patient cohort, which was mostly female. Libraries were pooled for sequencing, and variation in per-sample TCR yields was attributed mainly to small differences in library volumes within the pool. This study followed changes in the peripheral blood TCR repertoire in vivo during primary and secondary sensitization of alopecia patients to the hapten diphenylcyclopropenone (DPC). Blood samples were taken from patients before sensitization (week 0) and at 2, 6 and about 24 weeks after DPC sensitization. Blood for TCR sequencing was provided by twenty-nine alopecia patients at one to four time points (pre-sensitization, 2, 6 and 24 weeks).

The method was RACE. Sequencing used a NextSeq 500. During library preparation, unique molecular identifiers were attached to individual cDNA molecules so that TCRs could be counted quantitatively and reproducibly. Both TCR alpha and TCR beta chains were sequenced from each blood RNA sample. Per the source publication's procedure: Samples had a median of approximately 96,000 TCRs, with a range from roughly 20,000 to 690,600. The Decombinator software suite was used to annotate the V, J and CDR3 of the TCR reads. Every sample was subsampled to the same number of TCRs (28,000) for the PS versus PT1 abundance plots. TCRs were defined as expanded if absent before sensitization and observed at least eight times at the 2-week time point. In TCRdb, the public reads were trimmed at Q25 with fastp and aligned with MiXCR, with productive beta chains retained. Here each entry gathers all rows of one CDR3 protein and keeps the most common genes and DNA. TCRdb, not the original authors, processed these V and J calls. The sample table lists some 180,000 distinct CDR3 sequences, about 22% of them with a count of one. The ten biggest clones cover about 7% of the sample.

Overall study outcomes, separate from this receptor: Repeated subsampling changed both the strength of the expansion versus patch-test correlation and the threshold at which the correlation became significant. Compared with pre-sensitization or healthy control sets, expanded TCRs formed significantly more large CDR3 similarity clusters, which is consistent with antigen-driven responses. All patients had alopecia, a presumed autoimmune disease, so their immune response might differ from that of healthy individuals. Patch test score correlated positively with the number of PT1 expanded TCRs, reaching significance at thresholds 8, 16 and 32 but not at 4. DPC sensitization did not change how many TCRs were above 1 in 1000 frequency, and no evidence was found of alterations in global repertoire structure.

Regarding this clonotype: Its antigen specificity is not known. Base qualities were left out, and no much larger clone turns up one base away.

Cut back by 8 bases and 1 base, the V and J ends lie 14 bases apart. Counted from cysteine to phenylalanine, this CDR3 has 13 amino acids. Only the CDR3 region is kept as DNA, spanning 39 bases read in frame from base 1. CDR1 and CDR2 are read off the germline V gene as SQVTM and ANQGSEA. This specimen's time point label, interpreted: patch test 1, 2 weeks after DPC sensitization. The meaning of the sample's treatment or condition label: therapeutic diphenylcyclopropenone sensitization with weekly scalp DPC. Blood at each patch-test visit was drawn before the patch test was applied. Eligible patients were aged 18 to 70, diagnosed with alopecia, deemed suitable for DPC therapy, and excluded if pregnant. Total RNA was extracted from unfractionated whole blood that had been collected in Tempus Blood RNA tubes.

The V and J genes are TRBV29-1 and TRBJ1-1; TRBD1 is a possible D gene, resting on 5 matching bases. This TCR derives from a woman in her fifties or sixties with alopecia areata. Some clones in this sample may be carry-over from other donors' samples. Sample: whole blood, taken in connection with sensitization to the hapten diphenylcyclopropenone (DPC). The CDR3 protein sequence reads: CSTLSGANTEAFF. The DNA sequence is as follows: TGCAGCACTCTCAGCGGGGCGAACACTGAAGCTTTCTTT. The CDR3 plus the reference TRBV29-1 and TRBJ1-1 genes for the other parts give the full variable domain: SAVISQKPSRDICQRGTSLTIQCQVDSQVTMMFWYRQQPGQSLTLIATANQGSEATYESGFVIDKFPISRPNLTFSTLTVSNMSPEDSSIYLCSTLSGANTEAFFGQGTRLTVV.